This entry lists 23 T cell receptor beta chains sequenced from one sample in a study of early T cells in non-severe SARS-CoV-2 infection. MiXCR was run by TCRdb on the 5' RACE reads, yielding one entry per CDR3 protein. The sample carries tens of thousands of distinct CDR3 sequences, less than 12% recorded once. This specimen consisted of whole blood, obtained at baseline. The receptors stem from an adult who was a healthcare worker with PCR-confirmed SARS-CoV-2 infection or an uninfected control (not recorded which).

At least ten counts were recorded for this clonotype. The V gene is TRBV3-2, the J gene TRBJ2-6. TRBV3-2 constitutes a pseudogene. This CDR3 contains 16 residues. The chain's CDR3 is CASSQEPREEANVLTF. CDR3 DNA: TGTGCCAGCAGCCAAGAACCACGAGAAGAAGCCAACGTCCTGACTTTC.

A few counts support this clonotype. This chain connects TRBV29-1 to TRBJ2-1; D not certain. The germline CDR1 and CDR2 sequences are SQVTM and ANQGSEA. This CDR3 comprises 14 residues. Trimming cost V 4 bases and J 1 base, with 11 bases left between them. CDR3 residues: CSVGKAASYNEQFF. The DNA for the CDR3 is TGCAGCGTTGGTAAGGCTGCGTCCTACAATGAGCAGTTCTTC.

A few counts support this clonotype. J is TRBJ1-2 and V is TRBV28, with a possible D match to TRBD1 (6 bases). The germline CDR1 and CDR2 sequences are MDHEN and SYDVKM. V lost 3 bases and J lost 2, with 7 bases in between. The length of the CDR3 is 13 residues. The CDR3 DNA reads as TGTGCCAGCAGTTTGGGACAAAACTATGGCTACACCTTC. This encodes CASSLGQNYGYTF.

This CDR3 is CSASTGSYEQYF. The DNA of the CDR3 is TGCAGTGCTAGTACAGGGAGCTACGAGCAGTACTTC. This sequence joins TRBV20-1 and TRBJ2-7; tentatively, D is TRBD1 (6 bases). The length of the CDR3 is 12 residues. The ends were cut back, 3 bases at V and 3 bases at J, with 9 bases in the middle. Germline CDR1 and CDR2: DFQATT and SNEGSKA (reference sequence).

The V gene is TRBV4-3, the J gene TRBJ1-4; 7 nucleotides align to TRBD1. Germline lookup yields CDR1 LGHNA and CDR2 YSLEER. Trimming at V came to 0 bases and at J to 7 bases, leaving 5 bases not matched to a gene. The CDR3 consists of 15 residues. Written as DNA, the CDR3 is TGCGCCAGCAGCCAAGAATTGGACAGGCCTGAAAAACTGTTTTTT. Protein sequence: CASSQELDRPEKLFF.

The chain carries TRBV6-2 or TRBV6-3 and TRBJ2-3; D ambiguous. This CDR3 has 12 residues. Germline CDR1 and CDR2: MNHEY and SVGEGT. V was trimmed by 5 bases and J by 4 bases, leaving 7 bases between them. The CDR3 is CASSLRADTQYF. In DNA form, the CDR3 reads TGTGCCAGCAGTCTGAGAGCAGATACGCAGTATTTT.

This chain joins TRBV25-1 and TRBJ2-3; 16 nucleotides line up with TRBD2. CDR1 is MGHDK, CDR2 SYGVNS, per germline. The CDR3 runs to 15 residues. After removal of 6 bases from V and 6 bases from J, the junction contained 3 bases not matched to a gene. The CDR3 nucleotides are TGTGCCAGCAGGGGACTAGCGGGAGGGCCGGATACGCAGTATTTT. Protein product: CASRGLAGGPDTQYF.

There are a few counts of this clonotype. The rearrangement links TRBV2 to TRBJ1-1; D call uncertain. V shed 2 bases and J shed 6 bases, with 1 base lying between them. CDR1 is SNHLY, CDR2 FYNNEI, per germline. CDR3 length equals 10 residues. In nucleotides, the CDR3 is TGTGCCAGCAGTGAATCTGAAGCTTTCTTT. Its protein product is CASSESEAFF.

This clonotype was detected ten times or more. The chain joins TRBV5-1 to TRBJ2-7; D not certain. This CDR3 contains 12 residues. Germline lookup yields CDR1 SGHRS and CDR2 YFSETQ. Trimming left V 4 bases short and J 3 bases short, with 8 bases between. The chain's CDR3 is CASSMGFYEQYF. The CDR3 nucleotides read TGCGCCAGCAGCATGGGCTTCTACGAGCAGTACTTC. Full variable domain (missing parts from reference TRBV5-1 and TRBJ2-7): KAGVTQTPRYLIKTRGQQVTLSCSPISGHRSVSWYQQTPGQGLQFLFEYFSETQRNKGNFPGRFSGRQFSNSRSEMNVSTLELGDSALYLCASSMGFYEQYFGPGTRLTVT.

This clonotype was counted a few times. The rearrangement uses TRBV7-9 and TRBJ2-3; 8 bases fit TRBD2. The CDR3 has 15 residues. Germline-derived CDR1 and CDR2 are SEHNR and FQNEAQ (reference sequence). Germline trimming cut 5 bases from V and 4 bases from J; bases unmatched to any gene: 8. CDR3 protein: CASSLSGSGADTQYF. The CDR3 DNA follows: TGTGCCAGCAGCCTAAGCGGGAGCGGAGCAGATACGCAGTATTTT.

The chain employs TRBV20-1 and TRBJ2-3; 7 bases fit TRBD1. Per germline, CDR1 DFQATT and CDR2 SNEGSKA (reference sequence). The ends lost 4 bases at V and 0 bases at J; junction bases unmatched: 7. This CDR3 contains 15 residues. The DNA for the CDR3 is TGCAGTGCTATCCCCGGGACAGTGAGCACAGATACGCAGTATTTT. Translated: CSAIPGTVSTDTQYF.

This chain links TRBV12-5 with TRBJ1-6; unclear D gene. The CDR3 is made up of 12 amino acids. Trimming removed 6 bases at V and 10 bases at J, with 10 bases between. CDR1 and CDR2 from the germline V gene are LGHNT and FRNRAP. The CDR3 reads CASGVDRSPLHF. In DNA form, the CDR3 reads TGTGCTAGTGGGGTGGATCGGTCACCCCTCCACTTT.

This chain links TRBV4-1 with TRBJ1-1; D is unresolved. This CDR3 is built from 16 residues. Germline V CDR1 and CDR2: MGHRA, YSYEKL. Between the trimmed V and J ends, which lost 0 bases and 7 bases, there was a span of 18 bases. The CDR3 DNA follows: TGCGCCAGCAGCCAAGAAGGGTGGGCAGAATGGATTGAAGCTTTCTTT. Amino acids: CASSQEGWAEWIEAFF.

This clonotype has a handful of counts. The J gene is TRBJ2-2, the V gene TRBV27; TRBD2 aligns across 9 bases. V gave up 5 bases and J gave up 6 bases; unmatched junction bases: 10. Per the germline V gene, CDR1 is MNHEY and CDR2 is SMNVEV (reference sequence). The length of the CDR3 is 16 residues. DNA for the CDR3: TGTGCCAGCAGTAAGAGCGGGAGGCTGGGGGCCGGGGAGCTGTTTTTT. The encoded protein is CASSKSGRLGAGELFF.

This clonotype showed up many times. The CDR3 protein is CASSLKTSGRGEQFF. CDR3 DNA: TGTGCCAGCAGCCTGAAGACTAGCGGGAGAGGTGAGCAGTTCTTC. The genes are TRBV7-3 and TRBJ2-1, with 12 nucleotides matching TRBD2. The germline V gene encodes CDR1 SGHTA and CDR2 FQGTGA. V lost 5 bases and J lost 9; bases outside the gene matches: 8. CDR3 size: 15 residues.

The CDR3 bases are TGTGCCAGCAGTAAGGGACAGGGGCTCAATGAGCAGTTCTTC. Protein product: CASSKGQGLNEQFF. The V call is TRBV6-2 or TRBV6-3, the J call TRBJ2-1; the match to TRBD1 covers 10 bases. Germline CDR1 MNHEY, CDR2 SVGEGT. V was pared by 5 bases and J by 6 bases, with 4 bases of the junction left unmatched. This CDR3 has 14 amino acids.

This clonotype was counted a few times. The chain has TRBV7-6 and TRBJ2-3; TRBD2 matches at 9 bases. The trim removed 5 bases at V and 8 bases at J, leaving 11 bases unmatched. The CDR3 covers 15 residues. Germline CDR1 and CDR2: SGHVS and FNYEAQ. For the CDR3, the DNA is TGTGCCAGCAGCCAAGATAGCGGGAGAGGTTCTACGCAGTATTTT. It specifies CASSQDSGRGSTQYF.

This chain connects TRBV28 to TRBJ2-5, with 7 positions matching TRBD1. Germline CDR1 MDHEN, CDR2 SYDVKM. The CDR3 length is 16 residues. Trimming cost V 6 bases and J 4 bases; bases outside gene matches: 14. The CDR3 region has the DNA TGTGCCAGCAGCCAGGGGGTGCAGTTAGGGCGAGAGACCCAGTACTTC. Translating gives CASSQGVQLGRETQYF.

Only a few counts were recorded for this clonotype. The chain has TRBV10-2 and TRBJ2-3; TRBD2 agrees at 8 bases. The CDR3 runs 15 residues. V lost 2 bases, J lost 1 base, and 2 bases stayed unmatched. The germline gives CDR1 WSHSY, CDR2 SAAADI. Here the CDR3 DNA reads TGCGCCAGCAGTGAGAGTAGCGGGGGCACAGATACGCAGTATTTT. Its protein is CASSESSGGTDTQYF.

About this clonotype: A read error may be the cause here, since a much bigger clone is one base away. The chain couples TRBV12-3 or TRBV12-4 to TRBJ2-1; the match to TRBD2 covers 8 bases. There are 12 residues in the CDR3. This CDR3 is CASKLAENDQFF. CDR3 nucleotide sequence: TGTGCCAGCAAACTAGCGGAGAATGATCAGTTCTTC.

The table lists this clonotype with a few counts. The chain joins TRBV18 to TRBJ2-5, with D possibly called TRBD1 or TRBD2 (5 bases each). Trimming cost V 2 bases and J 1 base, with 8 bases left between them. Germline CDR1 KGHSH, CDR2 LQKENI. This CDR3 contains 14 residues. CDR3 coding DNA: TGTGCCAGCTCACCATCTGGGGGCCAAGAGACCCAGTACTTC. This encodes CASSPSGGQETQYF. Filled out from reference TRBV18 and TRBJ2-5, the complete variable domain reads NAGVMQNPRHLVRRRGQEARLRCSPMKGHSHVYWYRQLPEEGLKFMVYLQKENIIDESGMPKERFSAEFPKEGPSILRIQQVVRGDSAAYFCASSPSGGQETQYFGPGTRLLVL.

This clonotype was recorded at least ten times. This chain connects TRBV20-1 to TRBJ2-7, with D possibly matching TRBD2 (6 bases). V lost 5 bases to trimming and J lost 0 bases, with 20 bases between them. The germline gives CDR1 DFQATT, CDR2 SNEGSKA (reference sequence). The CDR3 length is 16 residues. The CDR3 loop reads CSADGPTRRGSYEQYF. In nucleotides, the CDR3 is TGCAGTGCTGACGGACCAACTCGGAGGGGCTCCTACGAGCAGTACTTC.

This rearrangement joins TRBV12-3 or TRBV12-4 to TRBJ2-1, with TRBD2 matching 10 bases. V dropped 8 bases and J dropped 6; count of bases not matched to a gene: 4. The CDR3 sequence is 13 residues long. CDR3 coding DNA: TGTGCCAGCCGGACTAGCGGAGTCAATGAGCAGTTCTTC. This codes for CASRTSGVNEQFF.